Each of the 21 T cell receptor beta chains below was sequenced from the same sample in a study of beta chain features in type 1 diabetes. Sequenced material consisted of expressed TCRB transcripts (all of the isolated RNA was reverse transcribed). Produced via immunoSEQ multiplex PCR; TCRdb's table is partial and in-frame only. The data contain a few hundred thousand clones, about a fifth of them singletons. Study conclusions and caveats: Shorter TCRB CDR3s, moderately but significantly so, marked every one of the four CD4+ subsets in Type 1 diabetes patients.

No antigens are known for them. What was sequenced was naive CD4+ T cells from blood. The receptors derive from a woman aged 40-49 years with type 1 diabetes.

V gene TRBV5-4 combines with J gene TRBJ1-2; TRBD1 might be the D (5 bases). The CDR3 extends over 14 amino acids. Deletions cut 2 bases from V and 8 bases from J, with 16 bases between. Looked up from germline, CDR1 is SGHNT and CDR2 is YYREEE (reference sequence). The CDR3 nucleotides read TGTGCCAGCAGCTTCTCAGGGCTCTGGAAAGGCTACACCTTC. This sequence encodes CASSFSGLWKGYTF.

This clone has more than one count but fewer than ten. J is TRBJ1-2 and V is TRBV29-1; tentatively, D is TRBD1 (5 bases). The V gene lost 6 bases and the J gene lost 5 bases, with 16 bases spanning the gap. There are 13 residues in the CDR3. Germline V gives CDR1 SQVTM, CDR2 ANQGSEA. CDR3 region: CSVTAGTAYGYTF. CDR3 DNA sequence: TGCAGCGTGACCGCGGGGACCGCTTATGGCTACACCTTC.

The CDR3 nucleotides read TGCGCCAGCAGCTCCGGTGAGGGGGGGTACAATGAGCAGTTCTTC. It yields the protein CASSSGEGGYNEQFF. The chain carries TRBV5-1 and TRBJ2-1, with a tentative D call TRBD2 (7 bases). The length of the CDR3 is 15 residues. Trimming pared 3 bases from V and 4 bases from J, leaving 14 bases between. The germline V gene encodes CDR1 SGHRS and CDR2 YFSETQ. The whole variable domain, remainder taken from reference TRBV5-1 and TRBJ2-1, is KAGVTQTPRYLIKTRGQQVTLSCSPISGHRSVSWYQQTPGQGLQFLFEYFSETQRNKGNFPGRFSGRQFSNSRSEMNVSTLELGDSALYLCASSSGEGGYNEQFFGPGTRLTVL.

There are a few counts of this clone. The chain recombines TRBV9 with TRBJ2-5; D possibly corresponds to TRBD2 (6 bases). Trimming took 0 bases from V and 4 from J, leaving 19 bases between them. Germline CDR1 and CDR2: SGDLS and YYNGEE. The CDR3 is made up of 17 amino acids. CDR3 in amino acids: CASSVDIGRGGIETQYF. The CDR3 DNA is TGTGCCAGCAGCGTAGATATCGGACGCGGCGGGATAGAGACCCAGTACTTC.

In this sample, this clone turned up a few times. V gene TRBV18 combines with J gene TRBJ1-2, with 8 positions matching TRBD1. There are 14 residues in the CDR3. CDR1 and CDR2 from the germline V gene are KGHSH and LQKENI. After removal of 3 bases from V and 7 bases from J, the junction contained 7 bases not matched to a gene. The CDR3 coding sequence is TGTGCCAGCTCACCGGGACAGGCAGAAGCTGGCTACACCTTC. Translation: CASSPGQAEAGYTF.

This clone has a handful of counts. V is TRBV25-1 and J is TRBJ2-1, with 9 bases that match TRBD1. V lost 2 bases, J lost 8 bases, and 13 bases stayed unmatched. Germline CDR1 reads MGHDK; CDR2 reads SYGVNS. CDR3 length: 17 amino acids. DNA for the CDR3: TGTGCCAGCAGTGAAGGTGAAGCTGGGACAGGGTCGGATGAGCAGTTCTTC. Amino acids: CASSEGEAGTGSDEQFF.

The chain carries TRBV9 and TRBJ2-3; D is ambiguous. This CDR3 is 17 amino acids long. Trimming removed 4 bases from V and 0 bases from J, with 18 bases in between. Germline CDR1 is SGDLS and CDR2 is YYNGEE. The CDR3 loop reads CASSSRRSGASTDTQYF. The CDR3 coding sequence is TGTGCCAGCAGCTCCCGTCGGAGTGGCGCGAGCACAGATACGCAGTATTTT.

This clone was recorded a few times. V gene TRBV4-1 combines with J gene TRBJ1-5; a possible D gene is TRBD1 (5 bases). Germline values: CDR1 MGHRA, CDR2 YSYEKL. The V end lost 0 bases, the J end lost 9 bases, and 15 bases lay between the germline ends. CDR3 length: 15 amino acids. The CDR3 nucleotides read TGCGCCAGCAGCCAAGATCCTGGGGGGATAGGGCCCCAGCATTTT. This encodes CASSQDPGGIGPQHF.

This clone was seen a handful of times. The DNA of the CDR3 is TGTGCCAGCAGCCCGAGGACTAGCGGGGATGGGACCCAGTACTTC. Translation gives CASSPRTSGDGTQYF. The V call is TRBV4-2, the J call TRBJ2-5; 12 nucleotides line up with TRBD2. The ends lost 4 bases at V and 7 bases at J; junction bases unmatched: 7. This CDR3 has 15 amino acids. Per germline, CDR1 LGHNA and CDR2 YNFKEQ.

There are a few counts of this clone. The chain uses TRBV18 and TRBJ2-1; 10 bases match TRBD1. The CDR3 extends over 15 amino acids. Germline loops: CDR1 KGHSH, CDR2 LQKENI. V lost 3 bases and J lost 8; bases outside the gene matches: 7. The CDR3, as DNA: TGTGCCAGCTCACCTACGGGACAGGGGAGAGATGAGCAGTTCTTC. Translated, it gives CASSPTGQGRDEQFF.

V usage is TRBV7-6 and J usage is TRBJ2-2; no definite D call. There are 15 residues in the CDR3. Germline lookup yields CDR1 SGHVS and CDR2 FNYEAQ. V lost 2 bases and J lost 0, with 7 bases in between. CDR3 amino acids: CASSLITANTGELFF. Written as DNA, the CDR3 is TGTGCCAGCAGCTTAATAACAGCGAACACCGGGGAGCTGTTTTTT.

This clone showed up just a few times. The chain is built from TRBV5-1 and TRBJ1-5; 8 bases align to TRBD1. The germline gives CDR1 SGHRS, CDR2 YFSETQ. Losses at the gene ends were 0 bases for V and 6 bases for J; bases not matched to a gene: 5. This CDR3 comprises 15 residues. The CDR3 loop is CASSLAGQAGQPQHF. CDR3 nucleotides: TGCGCCAGCAGCTTGGCGGGACAGGCGGGTCAGCCCCAGCATTTT.

This clone was seen only a few times. This chain connects TRBV2 to TRBJ1-5, with TRBD1 matching over 8 bases. Trimming at V came to 5 bases and at J to 4 bases, leaving 4 bases not matched to a gene. Germline V CDR1 and CDR2: SNHLY, FYNNEI. This CDR3 region has 14 residues. CDR3 in DNA: TGTGCCAGCAGTTTCACAGGGGGGAATCAGCCCCAGCATTTT. Its protein product is CASSFTGGNQPQHF.

This clone has only a few counts. J is TRBJ1-2 and V is TRBV19; no definite D call. Germline V gives CDR1 LNHDA, CDR2 SQIVND (reference sequence). Trimming shortened V by 8 bases and J by 8 bases, and 12 bases separated the two germline ends. The CDR3 is made up of 11 amino acids. CDR3 amino acids: CASAGSVGYTF. CDR3 DNA: TGTGCCAGTGCAGGATCGGTAGGCTACACCTTC.

This clone was found once. J is TRBJ2-5 and V is TRBV4-2, with 10 bases aligning to TRBD1. The CDR3 is made up of 14 amino acids. The V gene end was trimmed by 3 bases and the J gene end by 5 bases; junction bases not matched to a gene: 3. Germline lookup yields CDR1 LGHNA and CDR2 YNFKEQ. The CDR3 loop reads CASSQGQGPETQYF. DNA of the CDR3: TGTGCCAGCAGCCAGGGACAGGGGCCGGAGACCCAGTACTTC.

The CDR3 DNA follows: TGTGCCAGCAGCAGGGACACTTACAACTATGGCTACACCTTC. Translated: CASSRDTYNYGYTF. The gene calls are TRBV6-5 and TRBJ1-2, with D perhaps matching TRBD1 (6 bases). Germline V lookup: CDR1 MNHEY, CDR2 SVGAGI. The V and J ends lost 6 bases and 2 bases respectively, with 13 bases between them. This CDR3 has 14 residues.

The rearrangement uses TRBV4-3 and TRBJ2-1, with TRBD2 matching over 9 bases. Germline CDR1 and CDR2: LGHNA and YSLEER. The trim removed 0 bases at V and 3 bases at J, leaving 3 bases unmatched. The CDR3 covers 16 residues. Written as DNA, the CDR3 is TGCGCCAGCAGCCAAGAGGCTAGCGGGGTCTACAATGAGCAGTTCTTC. This encodes CASSQEASGVYNEQFF.

The chain couples TRBV28 to TRBJ1-1; D not certain. From germline, CDR1 is MDHEN and CDR2 SYDVKM. Trimming shortened V by 4 bases and J by 3 bases, and 3 bases separated the two germline ends. The CDR3 extends over 11 amino acids. CDR3 nucleotide sequence: TGTGCCAGCAGTTCCGACACTGAAGCTTTCTTT. Translating gives CASSSDTEAFF.

The CDR3, as DNA: TGTGCCAGCAGTTTCCCTACCGGACAGGGGGCTGGCGAGCAGTACTTC. As protein: CASSFPTGQGAGEQYF. The J gene is TRBJ2-7, the V gene TRBV28, with TRBD1 matching over 11 bases. The germline gives CDR1 MDHEN, CDR2 SYDVKM. This CDR3 has 16 residues. Trimming at V came to 3 bases and at J to 6 bases, leaving 10 bases not matched to a gene.

This chain connects TRBV15 to TRBJ2-7; the match to TRBD1 covers 10 bases. The CDR3 spans 16 residues. After removal of 0 bases from V and 4 bases from J, the junction contained 6 bases not matched to a gene. CDR1 is LNHNV and CDR2 is YYDKDF in the germline V gene (reference sequence). This CDR3 reads CATSRDADRGMYEQYF. CDR3 in DNA: TGTGCCACCAGCAGAGATGCGGACAGGGGGATGTACGAGCAGTACTTC.

In its sample, this clone was seen a few times. The chain recombines TRBV30 with TRBJ2-3; possible D gene TRBD2, 7 bases. This CDR3 has 17 amino acids. Germline V gene data show CDR1 as GTSNPN and CDR2 as SVGIG (reference sequence). V lost 0 bases and J lost 0, with 16 bases in between. The CDR3 loop is CAWSVGLGGGSTDTQYF. CDR3 in DNA: TGTGCCTGGAGTGTAGGCTTAGGGGGAGGGAGCACAGATACGCAGTATTTT.